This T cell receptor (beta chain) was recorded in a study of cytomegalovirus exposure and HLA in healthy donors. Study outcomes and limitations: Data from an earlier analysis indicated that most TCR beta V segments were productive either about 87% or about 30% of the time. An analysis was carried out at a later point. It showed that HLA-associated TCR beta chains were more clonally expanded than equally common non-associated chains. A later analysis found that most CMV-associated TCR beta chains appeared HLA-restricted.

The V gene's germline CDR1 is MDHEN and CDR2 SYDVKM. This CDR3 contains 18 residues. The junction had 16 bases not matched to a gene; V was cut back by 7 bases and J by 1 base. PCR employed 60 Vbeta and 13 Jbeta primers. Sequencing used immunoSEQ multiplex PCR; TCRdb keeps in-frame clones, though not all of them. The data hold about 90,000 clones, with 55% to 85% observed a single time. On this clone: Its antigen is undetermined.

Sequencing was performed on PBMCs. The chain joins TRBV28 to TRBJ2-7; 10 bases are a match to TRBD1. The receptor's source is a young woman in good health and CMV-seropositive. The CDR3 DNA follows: TGTGCCAGCATACCGGGACAGGGGTCTAGCGGGCCTTCCTACGAGCAGTACTTC. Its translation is CASIPGQGSSGPSYEQYF. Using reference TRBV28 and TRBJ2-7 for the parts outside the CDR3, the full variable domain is DVKVTQSSRYLVKRTGEKVFLECVQDMDHENMFWYRQDPGLGLRLIYFSYDVKMKEKGDIPEGYSVSREKKERFSLILESASTNQTSMYLCASIPGQGSSGPSYEQYFGPGTRLTVT.